The subject of this entry is one T cell receptor beta chain. What it recognizes is unknown. For sequencing, patients were chosen who had shown expansion of CD8+CD57+ cells by flow cytometry. The data originate from a study of CD8+CD57+ T cells in acquired aplastic anemia. Germline V lookup: CDR1 LGHDT, CDR2 YNNKEL (reference sequence). The V segment lost 0 bases and the J segment 4 bases; nucleotides outside the gene matches: 16. The CDR3 is made up of 19 amino acids. Findings and limits, study-wide: Comparison of patients with controls identified 25 to 35 shared CD8+ CDR3 sequences.

CDR3 and TCR beta VDJ profiling relied on a genomic DNA template. TCRdb passed the reads through MiXCR, listing each CDR3 protein once. The sample shows some 180,000 distinct CDR3 sequences, approximately 48% of them seen only once. The chain recombines TRBV3-1 with TRBJ2-7; 9 nucleotides agree with TRBD1. Sequencing was performed on sorted CD4+, CD8+, or CD8+CD57+ T cells (not recorded which) from PBMCs. This TCR was recovered from a human donor with aplastic anemia. The CDR3 DNA reads TGTGCCAGCAGCCAAGATTCGCCCTTTACGACAGGGGGTCGGTACGAGCAGTACTTC. This codes for CASSQDSPFTTGGRYEQYF.